This TCR beta chain was obtained from a study of regulatory T cells in long-lasting Graves disease. Notes on the study in general: Persistent disease exhibited a predilection for TRBV28, TRBJ1-2 and TRBJ2-5. Thyroid tissue was not sampled; only peripheral blood was.

With 6 bases clipped from V and 0 bases from J, the junction kept 10 bases outside the gene matches. This CDR3 comprises 16 residues. Relying on iRepertoire HTBI primers and Arm-PCR of CDR3 regions, the team built TCR beta libraries. TCRdb re-derived calls from the multiplex PCR reads in MiXCR, one entry per CDR3 protein. The repertoire holds a few hundred thousand distinct CDR3 sequences, with about 17% as singletons. This clonotype occurred many times. Its antigen is not identified. Time point given: newly diagnosed GD, antithyroid drugs for less than 3 months. From PBMCs, RNA was extracted and then used to make the TCR library. The same specimen was also included in a second study, on T cells in Graves' hyperthyroidism and ophthalmopathy.

The V call is TRBV12-3 or TRBV12-4, the J call TRBJ1-1, with TRBD1 identical over 7 bases. The sequences come from peripheral blood mononuclear cells (PBMCs), collected at new diagnosis, from a patient treated with antithyroid drugs. The TCR sequence derives from a woman in her 30s with Graves disease. In DNA form, the CDR3 reads TGTGCCAGCAGCCAAAACAGGGGTTGGTTGAACACTGAAGCTTTCTTT. This gives the protein CASSQNRGWLNTEAFF.